This T cell receptor beta chain was obtained from a study of T cell responses to AZD1222 COVID-19 vaccine. Study-wide points: Donors were mostly white British, more females; clonal diversity possibly underestimated. An increase in Spike-specific TCR breadth and depth was observed after two AZD1222 doses. Among spike-specific TCRs, nearly half reportedly target unmutated variant regions. AZD1222 recipients seropositive at baseline numbered only 5 to 7.

Details on this clone: Its antigen is still unknown.

The method was immunoSEQ multiplex PCR; TCRdb's version includes in-frame clones alone and lacks a portion of them. Of 110,000 or so clones in the sample, roughly nine tenths are singletons; the top ten hold around 2.9%. Sequences were derived from peripheral blood, sampled 28 days after the second AZD1222 dose. This TCR derives from an adult who received the AZD1222 COVID-19 vaccine.

In DNA form, the CDR3 reads TGTGCCAGCAGCCACAATGAAAAACTGTTTTTT. Protein: CASSHNEKLFF. The J gene is TRBJ1-4, the V gene TRBV5-4; D is ambiguous. The CDR3 is made up of 11 amino acids. V lost 4 bases and J 5 bases, leaving 3 bases between the germline ends. The germline V gene has CDR1 SGHNT and CDR2 YYREEE (reference sequence).